This T cell receptor beta chain derives from a study of shared clonotypes between healthy human individuals. TCRdb's table, derived via immunoSEQ multiplex PCR, lists solely in-frame clones and lacks some. The sample contains about 1 million clones, about 75% of which appear only once. Donors included only healthy HIV-negative adults lacking recent acute infections or vaccinations. The germline gives CDR1 LNHDA, CDR2 SQIVND (reference sequence). The CDR3 consists of 16 residues. V lost 5 bases and J lost 5; bases outside the gene matches: 15. Whole-study findings and limits: Larger estimated richness was generally recorded for naive subsets relative to memory subsets. Owing to a small donor count, the genetic and exposure-history diversity represented was limited.

Remarks on this clone: The antigen remains undetermined.

The receptor was derived from a man aged 18 to 29 in good health. The sequenced sample was memory CD4+ T cells sorted from blood. Subset denoted: CD45RA-negative fraction. This sequence joins TRBV19 and TRBJ2-7, with TRBD2 identical over 7 bases. The CDR3 protein is CASSAYWREMRNEQYF. CDR3 in DNA: TGTGCCAGTAGTGCCTACTGGCGGGAGATGCGGAACGAGCAGTACTTC.